This TCR beta chain was recorded in a study of tissue T cells after allogeneic stem cell transplantation. With 2 bases removed from V and 0 bases from J, the gap between germline ends came to 5 bases. From germline, CDR1 is MSHET and CDR2 SYDVDS. The CDR3 runs 14 residues. Study-level points and caveats: Across patients, clones rarely overlapped, yet motif clusters were shared tissue-specifically. Limitations included a small, clinically heterogeneous cohort and limited sampling depth.

TCRdb keeps only in-frame clones here, not all; method: immunoSEQ multiplex PCR. This sample yields over 45,000 clones, of which approximately 73% are seen a single time; around 0.5% belongs to the top ten. Worth noting for this clone: The antigen is unknown. The listed genes are named as in mouse. The read stops 1 residue short of the end of the CDR3; the missing end is completed from the germline J gene.

The sequenced material came from sorted cells pooled from one or two spleens. This sequence was found in a pool of C57BL/6 mice in good health. The chain recombines TRBV29 with TRBJ1-3; the D is unclear. The CDR3 bases that were read are TGTGCTAGCAGTTTAGCCAGTTCTGGAAATACGCTCTAT. Protein sequence: CASSLASSGNTLY. In full, the CDR3 reads CASSLASSGNTLYF.